These 24 T cell receptor beta chains share one sample of origin, sequenced in a study of blood T cell repertoires in COVID-19. Libraries were prepared by immunoSEQ multiplex PCR; TCRdb keeps only in-frame clonotypes and omits some of them. The sample includes some 220,000 clones, about three quarters seen only once; the top ten take around 7.7%. Input material: peripheral blood. Every receptor here comes from a woman aged 70-85 years with acute or convalescent COVID-19.

The rearrangement joins TRBV18 to TRBJ2-7, with 10 bases fitting TRBD1. Unmatched junction bases numbered 4, after V lost 3 bases and J lost 5 bases. The CDR3 extends over 14 amino acids. CDR1 and CDR2 (germline): KGHSH, LQKENI. CDR3 nucleotide sequence: TGTGCCAGCTCACCGACAGGGGGCGCGGACGAGCAGTACTTC. Its translation is CASSPTGGADEQYF.

This sequence joins TRBV19 and TRBJ1-5, with 8 bases that match TRBD1. CDR1 and CDR2 from the germline V gene are LNHDA and SQIVND (reference sequence). The CDR3 is made up of 12 amino acids. The trim removed 3 bases at V and 11 bases at J, leaving 3 bases unmatched. The CDR3 DNA is TGTGCCAGTAGTATCCGACAGGGGACCCAGCATTTT. Its translation is CASSIRQGTQHF.

V gene TRBV5-6 combines with J gene TRBJ1-2; D is possibly TRBD1 (5 bases). CDR1 and CDR2 from the germline V gene are SGHDT and YYEEEE. The CDR3 covers 12 residues. V shed 6 bases and J shed 3 bases, with 9 bases lying between them. The CDR3 sequence: CASTRRDYGYTF. The CDR3, as DNA: TGTGCCAGCACCCGCAGGGACTATGGCTACACCTTC.

CDR3 DNA sequence: TGTGCCAGCAGTTTGGGGGCGAGGGACGAGCAGTACTTC. Protein sequence: CASSLGARDEQYF. This chain joins TRBV12-3 or TRBV12-4 and TRBJ2-7, with D maybe TRBD1 (6 bases). This CDR3 region has 13 residues. Trimming stripped 3 bases from V and 5 bases from J, with 11 bases between.

CDR3 loop: CASSPHPRGNQETQYF. DNA for the CDR3: TGTGCCAGCAGCCCCCACCCTCGGGGGAACCAAGAGACCCAGTACTTC. This sequence joins TRBV21-1 and TRBJ2-5; TRBD2, the D gene given by the table, was not confirmed from the DNA. TRBV21-1 is flagged as a pseudogene. The CDR3 contains 16 residues.

This chain links TRBV5-1 with TRBJ2-3; 9 bases fit TRBD2. The CDR3 extends over 16 amino acids. V dropped 4 bases and J dropped 3; count of bases not matched to a gene: 9. Germline assignment: CDR1 SGHRS and CDR2 YFSETQ. CDR3 coding DNA: TGCGCCAGCAGCCTGGCGGCGGGGGGGCCAACAGATACGCAGTATTTT. This codes for CASSLAAGGPTDTQYF.

V and J are TRBV11-2 and TRBJ2-7; 8 bases are a match to TRBD2. Germline lookup yields CDR1 SGHAT and CDR2 FQNNGV. The trim removed 1 base at V and 4 bases at J, leaving 9 bases unmatched. The CDR3 spans 16 residues. This chain's CDR3 is CASSLARGLGFYEQYF. The CDR3 coding sequence is TGTGCCAGCAGCTTAGCCCGGGGACTAGGTTTTTACGAGCAGTACTTC.

This clone was observed a single time. The V call is TRBV11-2, the J call TRBJ1-2, with TRBD1 identical over 9 bases. The germline V gene encodes CDR1 SGHAT and CDR2 FQNNGV. V gave up 6 bases and J gave up 3 bases; unmatched junction bases: 11. CDR3 length equals 16 residues. The CDR3 reads CASRKTRDRVYYGYTF. For the CDR3, the DNA is TGTGCCAGCAGAAAAACCCGGGACAGGGTCTACTATGGCTACACCTTC.

This clone was detected ten times or more. The chain has TRBV7-8 and TRBJ2-7, with TRBD1 matching over 7 bases. This CDR3 is 15 amino acids long. From germline, CDR1 is SGHVS and CDR2 FQNEAQ. The V gene end was trimmed by 2 bases and the J gene end by 0 bases; junction bases not matched to a gene: 4. As DNA, the CDR3 is TGTGCCAGCAGCTTAAGGGGGCCGAGCTCCTACGAGCAGTACGTC. It translates to CASSLRGPSSYEQYV.

This clone was counted ten times or more. The J gene is TRBJ2-1, the V gene TRBV6-5; 9 nucleotides match TRBD2. Germline V gene sequence: CDR1 MNHEY, CDR2 SVGAGI. Trimming at V came to 7 bases and at J to 6 bases, leaving 4 bases not matched to a gene. There are 13 residues in the CDR3. The CDR3 nucleotides are TGTGCCAGCATGGGGACTAGCACCAATGAGCAGTTCTTC. It codes for CASMGTSTNEQFF.

The sample holds many counts of this clone. This chain links TRBV6-6 with TRBJ2-1; weak D call: TRBD1 (6 bases). Per germline, CDR1 MNHNY and CDR2 SVGAGI (reference sequence). This CDR3 is 14 amino acids long. Trimming stripped 11 bases from V and 7 bases from J, with 21 bases between. Here the CDR3 reads CASSGAPDRNEQFF. In DNA, the CDR3 is TGTGCCTCCTCCGGGGCCCCCGACAGGAATGAGCAGTTCTTC.

The V gene is TRBV4-3, the J gene TRBJ2-3, with 10 bases fitting TRBD1. J gave up 6 bases and V 0 bases, and 3 bases lay outside the gene matches. This CDR3 has 15 residues. Germline V gene sequence: CDR1 LGHNA, CDR2 YSLEER. The CDR3 DNA sequence: TGCGCCAGCAGCCAAGAATGGACAGGGGGGGATACGCAGTATTTT. It translates to CASSQEWTGGDTQYF.

The chain carries TRBV4-2 and TRBJ2-1; D is perhaps TRBD2 (6 bases). The CDR3 totals 12 residues. The germline V and J ends were trimmed by 4 bases and 7 bases, with 8 bases remaining between them. In germline, CDR1 is LGHNA, CDR2 YNFKEQ. In DNA, the CDR3 is TGTGCCAGCAGCCCGAGCGGGAATGAGCAGTTCTTC. It codes for CASSPSGNEQFF.

This chain's CDR3 is CAWSVQRGLNTEAFF. The CDR3 DNA follows: TGTGCCTGGAGTGTACAAAGGGGTTTGAACACTGAAGCTTTCTTT. J is TRBJ1-1 and V is TRBV30; TRBD1 might be the D (5 bases). V dropped 0 bases and J dropped 0 bases, with 11 bases sitting between them. CDR3 length: 15 residues. Germline V CDR1 and CDR2: GTSNPN, SVGIG (reference sequence).

The chain is built from TRBV7-8 and TRBJ1-3; TRBD1 is a possible D gene (6 bases). The V gene lost 5 bases and the J gene lost 0 bases, with 20 bases spanning the gap. CDR1 SGHVS and CDR2 FQNEAQ come from the germline V gene. The CDR3 loop spans 18 amino acids. CDR3 sequence: CASSLKRDTLSSGNTIYF. In DNA, the CDR3 is TGTGCCAGCAGCCTAAAGCGGGACACACTAAGCTCTGGAAACACCATATATTTT.

This clone was detected only a few times. The gene calls are TRBV3-1 (or the pseudogene TRBV3-2) and TRBJ2-7, with 8 bases aligning to TRBD1. Germline V CDR1 and CDR2: LGHDT, YNNKEL (reference sequence). This CDR3 region has 14 residues. Trimming cost V 4 bases and J 5 bases; bases outside gene matches: 7. This CDR3 reads CASSPRQGPNEQYF. DNA for the CDR3: TGTGCCAGCAGCCCCCGACAGGGGCCTAACGAGCAGTACTTC.

The chain recombines TRBV7-6 with TRBJ2-3, with a tentative D call TRBD1 (5 bases). This CDR3 comprises 18 residues. Trimming left V 2 bases short and J 0 bases short, with 18 bases between. Germline V gives CDR1 SGHVS, CDR2 FNYEAQ. CDR3 DNA sequence: TGTGCCAGCAGCTTAAATCAGGGCGGAGCGATGAGCACAGATACGCAGTATTTT. It yields the protein CASSLNQGGAMSTDTQYF.

J is TRBJ1-1 and V is TRBV4-1; 10 nucleotides match TRBD1. Looked up from germline, CDR1 is MGHRA and CDR2 is YSYEKL. The trim removed 4 bases at V and 1 base at J, leaving 3 bases unmatched. The CDR3 runs to 15 residues. CDR3 DNA: TGCGCCAGCAGCCCGGGGGACAGGGGGAACACTGAAGCTTTCTTT. Its protein is CASSPGDRGNTEAFF.

The rearrangement links TRBV30 to TRBJ1-1; D remains unclear. The germline V and J ends were trimmed by 5 bases and 0 bases, with 10 bases remaining between them. The CDR3 sequence is 13 residues long. CDR1 GTSNPN and CDR2 SVGIG come from the germline V gene (reference sequence). The CDR3 loop is CAWGKTVNTEAFF. The CDR3 coding sequence is TGTGCCTGGGGAAAAACAGTGAACACTGAAGCTTTCTTT.

This chain uses TRBV5-1 with TRBJ1-4, with a weak D call TRBD1 (6 bases). This CDR3 spans 15 amino acids. V dropped 5 bases and J dropped 1 base, with 12 bases sitting between them. Germline CDR1 is SGHRS and CDR2 is YFSETQ. The CDR3 coding sequence is TGCGCCAGCAGGAGACAGGCTTTAACTAATGAAAAACTGTTTTTT. The encoded protein is CASRRQALTNEKLFF.

Only a few counts were recorded for this clone. The gene calls are TRBV12-5 and TRBJ1-1; unclear D gene. Germline assignment: CDR1 LGHNT and CDR2 FRNRAP. The V end was cut by 6 bases, the J end by 5 bases, with 7 bases between. CDR3 size: 11 residues. This CDR3 reads CASGPTTEAFF. The CDR3 DNA reads as TGTGCTAGTGGCCCGACAACTGAAGCTTTCTTT.

This sequence joins TRBV25-1 and TRBJ2-5; 13 bases map to TRBD2. The CDR3 covers 15 residues. Germline CDR1 MGHDK, CDR2 SYGVNS. J gave up 5 bases and V 1 base, and 1 base lay outside the gene matches. CDR3 region: CASSEWGLAGETQYF. For the CDR3, the DNA is TGTGCCAGCAGTGAATGGGGACTAGCGGGGGAGACCCAGTACTTC.

The V call is TRBV18, the J call TRBJ2-3; unclear D gene. The germline V gene has CDR1 KGHSH and CDR2 LQKENI. The CDR3 loop spans 12 amino acids. V gave up 7 bases and J gave up 0 bases, with 5 bases separating them. CDR3 nucleotides: TGTGCCAGCTTAGATAGCACAGATACGCAGTATTTT. Encoded protein: CASLDSTDTQYF. Filled out from reference TRBV18 and TRBJ2-3, the complete variable domain reads NAGVMQNPRHLVRRRGQEARLRCSPMKGHSHVYWYRQLPEEGLKFMVYLQKENIIDESGMPKERFSAEFPKEGPSILRIQQVVRGDSAAYFCASLDSTDTQYFGPGTRLTVL.

The table lists this clone with a few counts. This chain connects TRBV6-2 or TRBV6-3 to TRBJ1-5, with D perhaps matching TRBD1 (6 bases). Per the germline V gene, CDR1 is MNHEY and CDR2 is SVGEGT. The CDR3 loop spans 15 amino acids. V was trimmed by 0 bases and J by 7 bases, leaving 13 bases between them. The CDR3 spells CASSYSSGGGQPQHF. DNA of the CDR3: TGTGCCAGCAGTTACTCTTCGGGGGGCGGCCAGCCCCAGCATTTT.